This entry features one T cell receptor beta chain sequence. The data originate from a study of T cells in Graves' hyperthyroidism and ophthalmopathy. CDR1 is SGHVS and CDR2 is FQNEAQ in the germline V gene. V lost 0 bases and J 7 bases, leaving 13 bases between the germline ends. This CDR3 contains 14 residues. The investigators amplified TCR beta CDR3 regions from RNA transcripts. HTBI primers were the set used in a first-round RT-PCR of the TCR CDR3. TCRdb re-called the multiplex PCR reads through MiXCR, storing one row per CDR3 protein. The table shows around 500,000 distinct CDR3 sequences, with about 20% occurring only once.

The origin of this receptor is an older woman with Graves' ophthalmopathy. Material: blood. The chain couples TRBV7-8 to TRBJ2-7; D unresolved. DNA for the CDR3: TGTGCCAGCAGCTTAGCGACGCTGGGTGCGGAGCAGTACTTC. Residues: CASSLATLGAEQYF.